The entry below gives a single T cell receptor (beta chain) sequence along with its context. Its antigen is undetermined. This entry belongs to a study of T cell responses to AZD1222 COVID-19 vaccine. The CDR3 has 15 residues. Trimming at V came to 4 bases and at J to 3 bases, leaving 8 bases not matched to a gene. The germline CDR1 and CDR2 sequences are KGHSH and LQKENI. Study observations and caveats: Samples come after the peak T cell response, not at day 14. CD4 TCRs covered the whole spike, strongest at regions 160-218 and 743-854. Donors were chiefly white British, with a greater number of females, and clonal diversity was perhaps underestimated. As reported, nearly half of all spike-specific TCRs target variant regions that are unmutated.

Profiling relied on immunoSEQ multiplex PCR, and the TCRdb table lists in-frame clones only, not all of them. The sample records some 180,000 clones, approximately 92% being singletons. The clonotype originates from an adult in good health. The chain combines TRBV18 with TRBJ2-7; 8 bases line up with TRBD1. Sequences were derived from peripheral blood, sampled on day 0 of AZD1222 vaccination. The CDR3 loop is CASSRDRGNYYEQYF. DNA for the CDR3: TGTGCCAGCTCACGCGACAGGGGTAATTACTACGAGCAGTACTTC.